Listed below are T cell receptor beta chains from one sample, sequenced in a study of T cell responses to AZD1222 COVID-19 vaccine. The assay was immunoSEQ multiplex PCR, and TCRdb's table has in-frame clones only and misses some. Of 150,000 to 200,000 clones listed, 87% are singletons. The source material was peripheral blood, sampled on day 0 of MenACWY control vaccination. Receptors were obtained from an adult in good health. Each CDR3 is given with its conserved first and last residue. A D gene is named only where the DNA matches it firmly. Clone size is shown for a subset of rows, as once, few, many or a class of expanded clone.

v_call,d_call,j_call,clone_size,cdr3_length,cdr3_nt,cdr3_aa
TRBV5-1,-,TRBJ1-5,-,15,TGCGCCAGCAGCTTGACGGGTGAGAGGAATCAGCCCCAGCATTTT,CASSLTGERNQPQHF
TRBV19,TRBD1,TRBJ1-2,-,12,TGTGCCAGTAGTCGACAGGGAAATGGCTACACCTTC,CASSRQGNGYTF
TRBV11-2,TRBD1,TRBJ2-1,-,15,TGTGCCAGCAGCTTGTCGGACAGGGATTTCTATGAGCAGTTCTTC,CASSLSDRDFYEQFF
TRBV3-1/TRBV3-2,TRBD1,TRBJ1-6,-,17,TGTGCCAGCAGCCAACCGGGTGGGACAGGGGCAAATTCACCCCTCCACTTT,CASSQPGGTGANSPLHF
TRBV5-8,-,TRBJ1-6,-,14,TGTGCCAGCAGCCCGCTTGGGGGAAATTCACCCCTCCACTTT,CASSPLGGNSPLHF
TRBV25-1,-,TRBJ2-1,-,15,TGTGCCAGCAGTGATTTTCGGGGACCCGACAATGAGCAGTTCTTC,CASSDFRGPDNEQFF
TRBV24-1,TRBD2,TRBJ2-3,-,18,TGTGCCACCAGTGACCCACCGGGGACTAGCGGAGGCACAGATACGCAGTATTTT,CATSDPPGTSGGTDTQYF
TRBV7-3,TRBD1,TRBJ2-1,-,15,TGTGCCAGCAGCTTAGGACAGGGGGCCTACAATGAGCAGTTCTTC,CASSLGQGAYNEQFF
TRBV27,TRBD2,TRBJ2-1,-,14,TGTGCCAGCAGCCGGGGGGATTCCTACAATGAGCAGTTCTTC,CASSRGDSYNEQFF
TRBV5-4,-,TRBJ1-3,-,14,TGTGCCAGCAGCTCCCCGGGAACTGGAAACACCATATATTTT,CASSSPGTGNTIYF
TRBV5-6,-,TRBJ2-7,-,11,TGTGCCAGCAGCGCTGCTGTGGAGCAGTACTTC,CASSAAVEQYF
TRBV28,-,TRBJ1-5,-,15,TGTGCCAGCAGTTTAAGTTCCTATAGCAATCAGCCCCAGCATTTT,CASSLSSYSNQPQHF
TRBV7-3,-,TRBJ1-1,-,14,TGTGCCAGCAGCTTAAACCAGGGGAACACTGAAGCTTTCTTT,CASSLNQGNTEAFF
TRBV3-1/TRBV3-2,-,TRBJ1-5,-,12,TGTGCCAGCAGCCAAGGGAATCAGCCCCAGCATTTT,CASSQGNQPQHF
TRBV11-2,-,TRBJ2-5,once,13,TGTGCCAGCAGCTTACGGGCACGTGAGACCCAGTACTTC,CASSLRARETQYF
TRBV6-5,-,TRBJ1-1,-,12,TGTGCCAGCAGTTACCAGAACACTGAAGCTTTCTTT,CASSYQNTEAFF
TRBV6-6,TRBD1,TRBJ2-3,-,14,TGTGCCAGCACAAACAGGGGCGGCACAGATACGCAGTATTTT,CASTNRGGTDTQYF
TRBV2,-,TRBJ1-5,-,16,TGTGCCAGCAGTGAAGCGCTCGGGGCCCCCCATCAGCCCCAGCATTTT,CASSEALGAPHQPQHF
TRBV4-3,-,TRBJ1-2,once,13,TGCGCCAGCAGCCAAGACAGGGAATTTGGCTACACCTTC,CASSQDREFGYTF
TRBV7-9,TRBD1,TRBJ1-6,-,14,TGTGCCAGCAGCCAGGGACAGATTAATTCACCCCTCCACTTT,CASSQGQINSPLHF
TRBV6-5,TRBD1,TRBJ2-7,-,13,TGTGCCAGCAGACCGACAGGGGGTACCGAGCAGTACTTC,CASRPTGGTEQYF
TRBV24-1,-,TRBJ1-3,-,13,TGTGCCACCAGTGAAGGGGGTTCAAACACCATATATTTT,CATSEGGSNTIYF
TRBV15,-,TRBJ2-5,-,13,TGTGCCACCAGCAGAGATACGAATCAGACCCAGTACTTC,CATSRDTNQTQYF
TRBV15,-,TRBJ1-1,-,14,TGTGCCACCAGCAGCCGGGGCGGGAGGACTGAAGCTTTCTTT,CATSSRGGRTEAFF
TRBV7-2,TRBD1,TRBJ2-7,-,13,TGTGCCAGCAGCGCAGAACCGGACAGGGATAAGTACTTC,CASSAEPDRDKYF
TRBV7-2,-,TRBJ1-6,-,13,TGTGCCAGCAGCGATGACAGGAATTCACCCCTCCACTTT,CASSDDRNSPLHF
TRBV7-2,TRBD2,TRBJ2-7,-,15,TGTGCCAGCAGCTTAGACCGGGGGGGAGCCTACGAGCAGTACTTC,CASSLDRGGAYEQYF
TRBV27,-,TRBJ1-1,-,14,TGTGCCAGCAGTTCTCGCAGGGATGGCACTGAAGCTTTCTTT,CASSSRRDGTEAFF
TRBV6-1,TRBD1,TRBJ1-2,-,15,TGTGCCAGCAGTGAGCGGGACAGGGTGGCGTTTGTAGGCACCTTC,CASSERDRVAFVGTF
TRBV19,-,TRBJ1-2,once,15,TGTGCCAGTAGTATAGTGAACTCGATCGACTATGGCTACACCTTC,CASSIVNSIDYGYTF
TRBV27,-,TRBJ2-1,-,14,TGTGCCAGCAGTTTCCGGGGAGAGCACAATGAGCAGTTCTTC,CASSFRGEHNEQFF
TRBV29-1,TRBD1,TRBJ2-1,once,14,TGCAGCGTGACAGGGATCAATTCCTACAATGAGCAGTTCTTC,CSVTGINSYNEQFF
TRBV4-1,-,TRBJ1-2,once,18,TGCGCCAGCAGCTATTACCTGGACAGCATAACCACTTCGGGTGGCTACACCTTC,CASSYYLDSITTSGGYTF
TRBV9,-,TRBJ2-5,-,14,TGTGCCAGCAGCCCAGGGGTCGTGAAGGAGACCCAGTACTTC,CASSPGVVKETQYF
TRBV6-5,TRBD2,TRBJ2-2,-,14,TGTGCCAGCAGTTACTCGACTAGCCCCGGGGAGCTGTTTTTT,CASSYSTSPGELFF
TRBV25-1,-,TRBJ2-2,-,14,TGTGCCAGCAAGGGGGGTTCGAACACCGGGGAGCTGTTTTTT,CASKGGSNTGELFF
TRBV5-5,-,TRBJ2-7,-,16,TGTGCCAGCAGCCCGGAGATTTTGGCGTCTACCTACGAGCAGTACTTC,CASSPEILASTYEQYF
TRBV15,TRBD1,TRBJ1-4,-,15,TGTGCCACCAGCAGAGGGGGGACAGGGAGCGAAAAACTGTTTTTT,CATSRGGTGSEKLFF
TRBV15,-,TRBJ1-1,-,13,TGTGCCACCAGCAGGGGTATGAACACTGAAGCTTTCTTT,CATSRGMNTEAFF
TRBV19,TRBD2,TRBJ2-7,once,15,TGTGCCAGTAGTTGGGGAGCGGGGGTCTCCTACGAGCAGTACTTC,CASSWGAGVSYEQYF
TRBV6-5,TRBD2,TRBJ2-7,-,16,TGTGCCAGCAGTTCCTTGGGACTAGCGGGAGAAGACGAGCAGTACTTC,CASSSLGLAGEDEQYF
TRBV19,TRBD1,TRBJ1-1,-,16,TGTGCCAGTAGTTCTCGGACAGGGTTTTTGGTCACTGAAGCTTTCTTT,CASSSRTGFLVTEAFF
TRBV29-1,-,TRBJ1-2,-,12,TGCAGCGTTCTCCCACTCCCCTCTGGCTACACCTTC,CSVLPLPSGYTF
TRBV19,-,TRBJ1-1,-,13,TGTGCCAGTAGTTGGCTTCGGGGTGAGGGAGCTTTCTTT,CASSWLRGEGAFF
TRBV2,-,TRBJ2-7,-,14,TGTGCCAGCAGTGAACAGGGTCCAACCCCCGAGCAGTACTTC,CASSEQGPTPEQYF
TRBV7-2,TRBD1,TRBJ2-1,-,14,TGTGCCAGCAGCCCATGGGACAGGGGCAATGAGCAGTTCTTC,CASSPWDRGNEQFF
TRBV7-3,-,TRBJ2-1,-,16,TGTGCCAGCAGCTTCGGCGGGCGCGGCTCCTACAATGAGCAGTTCTTC,CASSFGGRGSYNEQFF
TRBV7-8,-,TRBJ1-2,-,13,TGTGCCAGCAGCTTAAAGACAGCTCTTGGCTACACCTTC,CASSLKTALGYTF